The 5 T cell receptor beta chains given below trace back to one sample, sequenced in a study of somatic mutations in cytotoxic T cells in rheumatoid arthritis. TCRdb keeps only in-frame clones here, not all; method: immunoSEQ multiplex PCR. The table records a few thousand clones, 70% to 80% of them present only once. Sequenced: CD8+ T cells sorted from blood. Receptors originate from an adult with rheumatoid arthritis.

The chain links TRBV10-2 to TRBJ2-7, with D unresolved. V was pared by 10 bases and J by 3 bases, with 10 bases between. The CDR3 covers 11 residues. Germline V gene lookup returns CDR1 WSHSY and CDR2 SAAADI. This chain's CDR3 is CATGNIYEQYF. CDR3 coding DNA: TGCGCCACTGGGAACATCTACGAGCAGTACTTC.

V gene TRBV5-1 combines with J gene TRBJ1-1; D is undetermined. V lost 4 bases, J lost 1 base, and 11 bases lay in between. Per germline, CDR1 SGHRS and CDR2 YFSETQ. This CDR3 comprises 14 residues. The CDR3, as DNA: TGCGCCAGCAGCCCCTACACACGGAACACTGAAGCTTTCTTT. Residues: CASSPYTRNTEAFF.

The CDR3 DNA reads as TGTGCCAGCAGTTTACCCCCTTCTGATACGCAGTATTTT. This sequence encodes CASSLPPSDTQYF. The chain joins TRBV27 to TRBJ2-3, with D unresolved. The CDR3 consists of 13 residues. Per germline, CDR1 MNHEY and CDR2 SMNVEV (reference sequence). V was cut by 2 bases and J by 6 bases, with 9 bases left in between.

The chain combines TRBV11-3 with TRBJ2-7; 8 bases are shared with TRBD2. The V gene's germline CDR1 is SGHNT and CDR2 YENEEA. V lost 5 bases to trimming and J lost 2 bases; unmatched junction nucleotides: 11. This CDR3 is 16 amino acids long. For the CDR3, the DNA is TGTGCCAGCAGCGGCCGCCAGCGGGGGCCAACCTACGAGCAGTACTTC. Encoded protein: CASSGRQRGPTYEQYF.

This clone was recorded only once. The CDR3 DNA reads TGTGCCAGCAGTGAGGGGCCGCTCGGGGAGCTGTTTTTT. Its protein is CASSEGPLGELFF. The V gene is TRBV2, the J gene TRBJ2-2; D possibly corresponds to TRBD1 (5 bases). The germline gives CDR1 SNHLY, CDR2 FYNNEI. V was cut by 3 bases and J by 7 bases, with 9 bases left in between. The CDR3 loop spans 13 amino acids.